The clone carrying this T cell receptor (beta chain) was seen more than once but under ten times. The antigen remains unidentified. The germline V gene has CDR1 MNHEY and CDR2 SVGAGI. CDR3 length: 15 residues. V lost 4 bases, J lost 2 bases, and 6 bases stayed unmatched. These data come from a study of early T cells in non-severe SARS-CoV-2 infection. Study as a whole: Sequencing of unsorted whole blood was done on bulk RNA, leaving chains unpaired. Study-level points and caveats: In VDJdb matching, anti-spike CD8 responses were favored while private and CD4 specificities went missing.

Individual cDNA molecules received unique molecular identifiers during library preparation. MiXCR, run by TCRdb on the 5' RACE reads, gives a single entry per CDR3 protein. In the table there are more than 90,000 distinct CDR3 sequences, 13% of which are singletons. Sequencing used whole blood. The clonotype was recovered from an adult who was a healthcare worker with PCR-confirmed SARS-CoV-2 infection or an uninfected control (not recorded which). The chain recombines TRBV6-5 with TRBJ2-7, with 9 bases lining up with TRBD1. The CDR3 DNA is TGTGCCAGCAGTTCCGGACAGGGGCTGCCCTACGAGCAGTACTTC. The encoded protein is CASSSGQGLPYEQYF.